Below, one T cell receptor beta chain is given with its context. The sample belongs to a study of siplizumab effects on memory and regulatory T cells. Each sample had about 10^5 TCR templates assayed. Method: immunoSEQ multiplex PCR; TCRdb's copy keeps in-frame clones and lacks some. Here the sample spans 90,000 to 120,000 clones, about 90% being singletons. The specimen sequenced was Tregs sorted from blood. This TCR was sampled from a human donor in good health.

The CDR3 sequence is CASSFLRGELAGETDTQYF. The CDR3 bases are TGTGCCAGCAGTTTTCTTCGAGGTGAACTAGCGGGAGAAACAGATACGCAGTATTTT. The J gene is TRBJ2-3, the V gene TRBV28; 11 bases fit TRBD2. The CDR3 contains 19 residues. Per the germline V gene, CDR1 is MDHEN and CDR2 is SYDVKM. V lost 3 bases and J lost 3; bases outside the gene matches: 14.